This record covers a single T cell receptor beta chain. The data are from a study of blood T cells in healthy people across ages. Alongside a J-beta primer mix, a sample-barcoded 5' primer served in a second PCR lasting about 7 to 12 cycles. Every cDNA molecule carried a tag from a template-switch adaptor bearing 12 random nucleotides. Sequencing of every sample gave 2.5 million or more CDR3-containing paired-end reads. TCRdb redid the calling of the 5' RACE reads with MiXCR, one entry per CDR3 protein. The data show 1,500,000 or so distinct CDR3 sequences, with around 59% seen just once and 6.5% to 8.5% held by the top ten. The study recruited healthy Caucasian donors from Russia who were aged roughly 6 to 90. This clonotype was obtained from a man younger than 30 in good health. Input material: blood.

The DNA for the CDR3 is TGTGCCAGCGTGTCAGGAGACCCTAGCAATCAGCCCCAGCATTTT. Its protein product is CASVSGDPSNQPQHF. The V call is TRBV6-1, the J call TRBJ1-5, with D hard to call. The V gene's germline CDR1 is MNHNS and CDR2 SASEGT. This CDR3 comprises 15 residues. With 8 bases removed from V and 0 bases from J, the gap between germline ends came to 14 bases.